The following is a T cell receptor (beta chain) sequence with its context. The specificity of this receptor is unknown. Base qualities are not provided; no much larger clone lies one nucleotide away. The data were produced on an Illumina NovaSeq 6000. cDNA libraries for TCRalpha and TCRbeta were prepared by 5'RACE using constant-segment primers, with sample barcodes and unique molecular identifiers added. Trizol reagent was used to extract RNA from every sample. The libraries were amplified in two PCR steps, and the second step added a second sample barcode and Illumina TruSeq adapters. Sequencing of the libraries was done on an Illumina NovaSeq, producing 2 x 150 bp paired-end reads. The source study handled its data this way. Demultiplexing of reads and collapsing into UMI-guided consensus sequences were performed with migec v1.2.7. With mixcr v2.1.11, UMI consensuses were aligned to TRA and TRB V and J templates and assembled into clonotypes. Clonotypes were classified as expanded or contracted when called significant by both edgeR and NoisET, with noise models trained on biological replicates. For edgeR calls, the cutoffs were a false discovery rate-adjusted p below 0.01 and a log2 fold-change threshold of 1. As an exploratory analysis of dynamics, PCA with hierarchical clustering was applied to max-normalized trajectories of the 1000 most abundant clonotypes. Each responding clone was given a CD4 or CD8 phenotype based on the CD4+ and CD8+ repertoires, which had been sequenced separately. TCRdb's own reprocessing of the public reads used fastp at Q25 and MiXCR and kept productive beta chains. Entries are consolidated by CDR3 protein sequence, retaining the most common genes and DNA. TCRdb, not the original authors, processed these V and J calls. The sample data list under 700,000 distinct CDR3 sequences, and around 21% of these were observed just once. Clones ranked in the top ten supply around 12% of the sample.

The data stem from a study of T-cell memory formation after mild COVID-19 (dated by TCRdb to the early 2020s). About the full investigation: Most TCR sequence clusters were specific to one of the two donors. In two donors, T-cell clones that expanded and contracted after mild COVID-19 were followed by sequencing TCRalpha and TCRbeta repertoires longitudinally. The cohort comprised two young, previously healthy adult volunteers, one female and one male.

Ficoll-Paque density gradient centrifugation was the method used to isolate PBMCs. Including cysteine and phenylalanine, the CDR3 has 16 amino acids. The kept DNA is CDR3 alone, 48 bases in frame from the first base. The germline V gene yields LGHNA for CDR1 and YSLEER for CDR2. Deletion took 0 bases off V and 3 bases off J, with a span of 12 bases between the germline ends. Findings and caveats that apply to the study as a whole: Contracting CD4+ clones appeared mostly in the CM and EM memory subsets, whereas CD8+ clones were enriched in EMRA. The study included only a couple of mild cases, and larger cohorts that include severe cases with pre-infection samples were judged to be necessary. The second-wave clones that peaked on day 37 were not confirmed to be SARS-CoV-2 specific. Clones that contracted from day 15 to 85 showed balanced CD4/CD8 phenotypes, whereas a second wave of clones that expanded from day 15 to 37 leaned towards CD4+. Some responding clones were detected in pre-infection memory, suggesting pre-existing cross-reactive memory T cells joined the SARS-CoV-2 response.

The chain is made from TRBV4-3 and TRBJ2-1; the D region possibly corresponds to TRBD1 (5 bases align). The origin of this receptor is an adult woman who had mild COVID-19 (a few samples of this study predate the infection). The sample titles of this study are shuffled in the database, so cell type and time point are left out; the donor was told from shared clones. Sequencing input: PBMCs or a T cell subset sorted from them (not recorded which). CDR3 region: CASSQDPTTVYNEQFF. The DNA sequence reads TGCGCCAGCAGCCAAGATCCTACGACAGTCTACAATGAGCAGTTCTTC.